This T cell receptor beta chain was identified during a study of OX40 agonist ivuxolimab in advanced cancers. Overall study: Dose-escalation subjects each had hepatocellular carcinoma, melanoma, renal cell or head and neck cancer. Notes on the study in general: With doses of 0.1 to 3.0 mg/kg, CD4+ and CD8+ blood T cells had undergone clonal expansion by week 6.

Profiling relied on immunoSEQ multiplex PCR, and the TCRdb table lists in-frame clones only, not all of them. Of tens of thousands of clones in the sample, around 92% were seen once. V dropped 5 bases and J dropped 4 bases, with 11 bases sitting between them. The CDR3 contains 13 residues. Per the germline V gene, CDR1 is LNHDA and CDR2 is SQIVND (reference sequence). This clone was found once. Antigen specificity is unknown. This specimen consisted of CD4+ or CD8+ T cells sorted from blood, obtained in a trial of the OX40 agonist ivuxolimab. The chain couples TRBV19 to TRBJ1-1; D perhaps matches TRBD1 (6 bases). The TCR was taken from an adult with an advanced solid tumor such as melanoma, head and neck, liver or kidney cancer. DNA for the CDR3: TGTGCCAGTAGTGCGACAGGTTTCACTGAAGCTTTCTTT. Protein product: CASSATGFTEAFF. Complete variable domain (other parts from reference TRBV19 and TRBJ1-1): DGGITQSPKYLFRKEGQNVTLSCEQNLNHDAMYWYRQDPGQGLRLIYYSQIVNDFQKGDIAEGYSVSREKKESFPLTVTSAQKNPTAFYLCASSATGFTEAFFGQGTRLTVV.